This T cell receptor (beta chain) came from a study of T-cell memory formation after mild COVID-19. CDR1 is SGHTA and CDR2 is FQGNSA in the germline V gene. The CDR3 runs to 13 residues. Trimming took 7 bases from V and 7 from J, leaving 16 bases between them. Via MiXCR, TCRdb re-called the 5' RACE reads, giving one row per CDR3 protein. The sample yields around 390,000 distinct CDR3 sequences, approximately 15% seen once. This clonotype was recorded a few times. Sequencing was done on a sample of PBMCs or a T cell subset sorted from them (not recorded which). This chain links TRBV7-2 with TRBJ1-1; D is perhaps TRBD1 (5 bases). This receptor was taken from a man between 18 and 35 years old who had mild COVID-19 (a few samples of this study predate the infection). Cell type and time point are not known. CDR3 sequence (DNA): TGTGCCAGCAACCCTCAGGGTGGGGGTGAAGCTTTCTTT. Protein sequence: CASNPQGGGEAFF.